A selection of T cell receptor beta chains follows, all from one sample in a study of shared clonotypes between healthy human individuals. TCRdb's copy holds only in-frame clones and misses some; the assay was immunoSEQ multiplex PCR. Of roughly 380,000 clones detected, 90% to 98% appear once; the ten largest clones hold 0.25% to 0.35%. Sequencing input: memory CD8+ T cells sorted from blood. The receptors originated from a man aged 25 to 45 in good health. Both conserved end residues are part of each CDR3. A D gene is named only where the DNA matches it firmly. The size of a clone is reported for some rows only, either as once, few or many, or as a class for expanded clones.

TRBV5-1	TRBJ2-1	TRBD2	-	14	CASSRGGDSNEQFF	TGCGCCAGCAGCCGGGGGGGAGACTCCAATGAGCAGTTCTTC
TRBV29-1	TRBJ2-5	-	-	13	CSAMRQVQETQYF	TGCAGCGCCATGCGGCAGGTCCAAGAGACCCAGTACTTC
TRBV5-7	TRBJ2-7	-	-	11	CASSLGDEQYF	TGTGCCAGCAGCTTGGGGGACGAGCAGTACTTC
TRBV11-2	TRBJ1-4	-	-	15	CASSPNRATNEKLFF	TGTGCCAGCAGCCCGAACAGAGCAACTAATGAAAAACTGTTTTTT
TRBV30	TRBJ2-1	-	-	11	CAWSTRDEQFF	TGTGCCTGGAGTACCCGGGACGAGCAGTTCTTC
TRBV5-4	TRBJ1-4	-	-	15	CASSLEYGQGEKLFF	TGTGCCAGCAGCTTGGAGTACGGGCAGGGGGAAAAACTGTTTTTT
TRBV19	TRBJ2-7	-	-	15	CASSIEGGGSYEQYF	TGTGCCAGTAGTATAGAGGGTGGAGGCTCCTACGAGCAGTACTTC
TRBV9	TRBJ2-3	-	-	17	CASSVGFGLLSTDTQYF	TGTGCCAGCAGCGTAGGGTTCGGACTATTGAGCACAGATACGCAGTATTTT
TRBV7-3	TRBJ2-3	-	-	15	CASSLSPGYTDTQYF	TGTGCCAGCAGCTTAAGTCCAGGTTACACAGATACGCAGTATTTT
TRBV18	TRBJ1-2	-	-	13	CASSPGTSYGYTF	TGTGCCAGCTCTCCCGGGACTTCCTATGGCTACACCTTC
TRBV30	TRBJ1-1	-	-	15	CAWSVPWDGYTEAFF	TGTGCCTGGAGTGTTCCATGGGACGGCTACACTGAAGCTTTCTTT
TRBV30	TRBJ1-2	-	once	11	CASGQNYGYTF	TGTGCCTCCGGACAGAACTATGGCTACACCTTC
TRBV2	TRBJ2-1	-	-	14	CASSEGFYYNEQFF	TGTGCCAGCAGTGAAGGGTTTTACTACAATGAGCAGTTCTTC
TRBV2	TRBJ2-7	-	-	14	CASRYETGNYEQYF	TGTGCCAGCAGATACGAGACAGGCAACTACGAGCAGTACTTC
TRBV2	TRBJ2-1	TRBD2	-	15	CASSHSGMSYNEQFF	TGTGCCAGCAGCCATAGCGGGATGTCCTACAATGAGCAGTTCTTC
TRBV5-4	TRBJ2-3	-	-	12	CASSPNTDTQYF	TGTGCCAGCAGCCCAAACACAGATACGCAGTATTTT
TRBV6-1	TRBJ2-7	-	-	15	CASTLGLKSSYEQYF	TGTGCCAGCACCCTGGGACTCAAAAGCTCCTACGAGCAGTACTTC
TRBV4-2	TRBJ2-1	-	-	17	CASSQQPRAAPYNEQFF	TGTGCCAGCAGCCAACAGCCTAGGGCAGCGCCCTACAATGAGCAGTTCTTC
TRBV5-1	TRBJ2-7	-	-	12	CASSLDTYEQYF	TGCGCCAGCAGCTTGGACACCTACGAGCAGTACTTC
TRBV11-1	TRBJ2-7	-	-	17	CASSLGLYGPGGSEQYF	TGTGCCAGCAGCTTAGGTTTATACGGCCCCGGAGGAAGCGAGCAGTACTTC
TRBV2	TRBJ1-5	-	-	12	CASSEAGQPQHF	TGTGCCAGCAGTGAAGCGGGTCAGCCCCAGCATTTT
TRBV11-2	TRBJ2-7	-	-	16	CASSLSRSNLVNEQYF	TGTGCCAGCAGCTTATCCCGAAGCAATTTGGTAAACGAGCAGTACTTC
TRBV30	TRBJ1-1	-	-	13	CAWSVHQNTEAFF	TGTGCCTGGAGTGTACATCAGAACACTGAAGCTTTCTTT
TRBV15	TRBJ2-3	TRBD2	-	14	CATSRDGGRDTQYF	TGTGCCACCAGCAGAGATGGCGGGAGAGATACGCAGTATTTT
TRBV7-3	TRBJ2-7	-	-	13	CASSVTGIYEQYF	TGTGCCAGCAGCGTAACAGGGATCTACGAGCAGTACTTC
TRBV6-1	TRBJ1-4	-	-	15	CASSQGRGANEKLFF	TGTGCCAGCAGCCAAGGACGGGGTGCTAATGAAAAACTGTTTTTT
TRBV27	TRBJ2-7	-	-	14	CASRGTPLVLEQYF	TGTGCCAGCAGGGGGACACCTCTAGTGCTCGAGCAGTACTTC
TRBV19	TRBJ2-2	TRBD2	once	15	CASSILAENTGELFF	TGTGCCAGTAGTATACTAGCGGAGAACACCGGGGAGCTGTTTTTT
TRBV5-4	TRBJ2-5	-	-	14	CAISGAGREETQYF	TGTGCCATCTCTGGGGCGGGAAGAGAAGAGACCCAGTACTTC
TRBV15	TRBJ2-5	-	-	14	CATSIGRSQETQYF	TGTGCCACCAGCATCGGACGCTCCCAAGAGACCCAGTACTTC
TRBV5-8	TRBJ2-4	-	-	13	CASSLGGPGFQYF	TGTGCCAGCAGCTTGGGGGGTCCAGGGTTTCAGTACTTC
TRBV4-1	TRBJ2-1	-	-	13	CASSQFFGGEQFF	TGCGCCAGCAGCCAATTTTTTGGTGGTGAGCAGTTCTTC
TRBV7-8	TRBJ2-7	TRBD2	-	14	CASGGSGRIHEQYF	TGTGCCAGCGGGGGGAGCGGGAGAATCCACGAGCAGTACTTC
TRBV27	TRBJ2-7	-	-	13	CASRGGPAYEQYF	TGTGCCAGCAGGGGGGGCCCTGCCTACGAGCAGTACTTC
TRBV9	TRBJ1-2	-	-	19	CASSGEPRTSDPWGYGYTF	TGTGCCAGCAGCGGGGAACCTAGAACTTCGGACCCCTGGGGCTATGGCTACACCTTC
TRBV28	TRBJ2-1	TRBD2	-	14	CASSFKREWGEQFF	TGTGCCAGCAGTTTTAAGCGGGAGTGGGGTGAGCAGTTCTTC
TRBV14	TRBJ2-7	TRBD2	-	16	CASSPRRASGIYEQYF	TGTGCCAGCAGCCCCCGTCGGGCTAGCGGGATCTACGAGCAGTACTTC
TRBV5-7	TRBJ1-5	-	-	19	CASSLGGGAGTYSNQPQHF	TGTGCCAGCAGCTTAGGTGGGGGGGCAGGGACCTATAGCAATCAGCCCCAGCATTTT
TRBV6-1	TRBJ1-2	-	-	11	CASRNSRGYTF	TGTGCCAGCCGTAACTCCCGGGGCTACACCTTC
TRBV28	TRBJ1-4	TRBD1	-	14	CASSLTGGSEKLFF	TGTGCCAGCAGTTTAACAGGGGGCAGTGAAAAACTGTTTTTT
TRBV2	TRBJ1-3	TRBD1	few	17	CASSEGQGIRSGNTIYF	TGTGCCAGCAGCGAGGGACAGGGGATACGCTCTGGAAACACCATATATTTT
TRBV15	TRBJ2-1	-	-	15	CATKPLAGAWGEQFF	TGTGCCACCAAACCTCTCGCGGGGGCTTGGGGTGAGCAGTTCTTC
TRBV5-1	TRBJ2-3	-	-	17	CASSLGRASVSTDTQYF	TGCGCCAGCAGCTTGGGAAGGGCTAGCGTAAGCACAGATACGCAGTATTTT
TRBV29-1	TRBJ1-5	TRBD1	-	12	CSVGQGEQPQHF	TGCAGCGTTGGACAGGGAGAACAGCCCCAGCATTTT
TRBV29-1	TRBJ2-3	-	-	12	CSVQASTDTQYF	TGCAGCGTTCAAGCAAGCACAGATACGCAGTATTTT
TRBV2	TRBJ2-2	-	-	15	CASSGGSRYTGELFF	TGTGCCAGCAGTGGAGGCAGCAGATACACCGGGGAGCTGTTTTTT
TRBV7-2	TRBJ1-5	-	-	16	CASSLDWTDSNQPQHF	TGTGCCAGCAGCTTAGATTGGACAGATAGCAATCAGCCCCAGCATTTT
TRBV27	TRBJ2-2	-	-	14	CASSFLSNTGELFF	TGTGCCAGCAGTTTCCTTTCGAACACCGGGGAGCTGTTTTTT
TRBV28	TRBJ2-7	TRBD1	-	16	CASSLVPGTGAYEQYF	TGTGCCAGCAGTTTGGTCCCCGGGACAGGGGCCTACGAGCAGTACTTC
TRBV21-1	TRBJ2-4	-	-	18	CASSKGCWGRLAKNIQYF	TGTGCCAGCAGCAAAGGCTGTTGGGGGAGATTAGCCAAAAACATTCAGTACTTC
TRBV5-4	TRBJ2-4	-	-	12	CASSLGENIQYF	TGTGCCAGCAGCTTGGGCGAAAACATTCAGTACTTC
TRBV5-1	TRBJ1-1	-	once	15	CASSLMLLRQPEAFF	TGCGCCAGCAGCTTGATGTTGCTACGACAGCCTGAAGCTTTCTTT
TRBV4-1	TRBJ2-2	-	-	11	CASSHTGELFF	TGCGCCAGCAGCCACACCGGGGAGCTGTTTTTT
TRBV10-3	TRBJ1-3	-	-	16	CAISESRQSSGNTIYF	TGTGCCATCAGTGAGTCTCGACAGTCCTCTGGAAACACCATATATTTT
TRBV10-3	TRBJ2-5	TRBD2	-	15	CAISTSGIGAETQYF	TGTGCCATCAGTACTAGCGGCATAGGGGCGGAGACCCAGTACTTC
TRBV4-1	TRBJ2-1	TRBD2	-	15	CASSQLAGVYNEQFF	TGCGCCAGCAGCCAACTAGCGGGAGTCTACAATGAGCAGTTCTTC
TRBV7-9	TRBJ2-5	TRBD1	-	11	CASSFDRGQYF	TGTGCCAGCAGCTTTGACAGGGGCCAGTACTTC
TRBV7-8	TRBJ1-4	-	-	16	CASSPVTVKTNEKLFF	TGTGCCAGCAGCCCGGTGACAGTCAAGACTAATGAAAAACTGTTTTTT
TRBV5-1	TRBJ2-1	TRBD1	-	16	CASTPGRTGDRGEQFF	TGCGCCAGCACTCCGGGAAGGACAGGGGACCGAGGTGAGCAGTTCTTC
TRBV2	TRBJ2-7	-	-	13	CASSMQASYEQYF	TGTGCCAGCAGTATGCAGGCTTCCTACGAGCAGTACTTC